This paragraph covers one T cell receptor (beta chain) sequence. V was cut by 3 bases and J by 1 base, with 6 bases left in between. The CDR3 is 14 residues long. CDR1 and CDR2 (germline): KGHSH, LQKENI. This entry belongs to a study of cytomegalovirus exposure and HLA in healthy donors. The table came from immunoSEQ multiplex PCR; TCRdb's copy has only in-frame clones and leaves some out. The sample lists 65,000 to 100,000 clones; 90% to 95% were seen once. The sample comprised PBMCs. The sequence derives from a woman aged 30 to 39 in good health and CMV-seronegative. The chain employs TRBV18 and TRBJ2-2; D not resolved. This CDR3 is CASSPPLNTGELFF. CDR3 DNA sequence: TGTGCCAGCTCACCCCCTTTGAACACCGGGGAGCTGTTTTTT.